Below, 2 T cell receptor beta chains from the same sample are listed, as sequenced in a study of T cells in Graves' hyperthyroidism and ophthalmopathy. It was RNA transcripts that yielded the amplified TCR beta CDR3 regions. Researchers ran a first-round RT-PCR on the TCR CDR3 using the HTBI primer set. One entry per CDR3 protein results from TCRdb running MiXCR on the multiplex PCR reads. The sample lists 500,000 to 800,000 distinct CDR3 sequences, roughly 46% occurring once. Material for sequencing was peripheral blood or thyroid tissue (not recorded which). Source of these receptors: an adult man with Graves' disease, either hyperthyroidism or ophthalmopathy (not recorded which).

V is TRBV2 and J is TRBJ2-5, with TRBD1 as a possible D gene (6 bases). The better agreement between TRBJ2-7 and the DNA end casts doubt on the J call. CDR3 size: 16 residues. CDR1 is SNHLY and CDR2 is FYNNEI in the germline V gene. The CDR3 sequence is CASSVPATGNTYEQYF. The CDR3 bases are TGTGCCAGCTCAGTCCCCGCGACAGGCAATACCTACGAGCAGTACTTC.

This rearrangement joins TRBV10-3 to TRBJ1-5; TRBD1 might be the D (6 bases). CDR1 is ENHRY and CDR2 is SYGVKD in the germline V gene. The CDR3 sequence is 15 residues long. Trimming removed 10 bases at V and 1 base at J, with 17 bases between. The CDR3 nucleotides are TGTGCCAGCAGAAGCGAACAGGGCAGCAATCAGCCCCAGCATTTT. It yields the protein CASRSEQGSNQPQHF.